This T cell receptor beta chain is from a study of cytomegalovirus exposure and HLA in healthy donors. Findings and limits, study-wide: Using the classifier, cytomegalovirus status was reportedly diagnosed with high specificity and sensitivity. Confirmation in vitro established that a few CMV-associated chains were specific for CMV antigens.

This clone occurred once. Its antigen is unknown. Primers included in the PCR were 60 Vbeta and 13 Jbeta primers. Original data processing: Unique TCR beta chains numbered approximately 80 million in a later analysis, with around 11 million shared. Sequencing was performed with immunoSEQ multiplex PCR; in TCRdb, only in-frame clones are kept and a portion is missing. The DNA was the basis for D and trimming; V, J and clone size are from that table. The sample shows 65,000 or so clones, around four fifths of them seen only once. This CDR3 contains 12 residues. V was shortened by 6 bases and J by 2 bases, with 9 bases between the two germline ends. Germline lookup yields CDR1 SGHRS and CDR2 YFSETQ.

This chain links TRBV5-1 with TRBJ2-7, with D perhaps matching TRBD1 (6 bases). The TCR was taken from a girl between 5 and 17 years old in good health and CMV-seropositive. Sequencing was performed on PBMCs. CDR3 nucleotides: TGCGCCAGCAACAGGGAGCCCTACGAGCAGTACTTC. Amino acid sequence: CASNREPYEQYF.